These T cell receptor beta chains were read from a single sample in a study of T cell repertoires in cytomegalovirus infection. One entry per CDR3 protein, called by TCRdb with MiXCR from the reads. The top ten clones hold roughly two fifths of a sample with some 100,000 distinct CDR3 sequences, around 22% of them seen once. Material for sequencing was CD8+ T cells from PBMCs. Every receptor here comes from a human donor in good health (CMV status not recorded). Some clones in this sample may be carry-over from other donors' samples. Both conserved end residues are part of each CDR3. The D gene is left open where the match is weak. Some rows have no size entry. The others give once, few or many, or a class for an expanded clone.

TRBJ2-7 | few | - | TRBV29-1 | 15 | TGCAGCGTTGAAGATCCTAGGTCCAGATCCTACGAGCAGTACTTC | CSVEDPRSRSYEQYF
TRBJ1-1 | - | - | TRBV20-1 | 13 | TGCAGTGCTAGAGCGACAGAGAACACTGAAGCTTTCTTT | CSARATENTEAFF
TRBJ2-7 | many | - | TRBV29-1 | 13 | TGCAGCGTTGAAGTGGAGGGCTCCTACGAGCAGTACTTC | CSVEVEGSYEQYF
TRBJ1-1 | few | - | TRBV15 | 15 | TGTGCCACCAGCAGAGATGGTCAGATGAACACTGAAGCTTTCTTT | CATSRDGQMNTEAFF
TRBJ2-2 | - | - | TRBV29-1 | 12 | TGCAGCGTTCGGGGAGACACCGGGGAGCTGTTTTTT | CSVRGDTGELFF
TRBJ2-1 | once | TRBD2 | TRBV20-1 | 15 | TGCAGTGCTAGGGGGATGGGGGGGACCTACAATGAGCAGTTCTTC | CSARGMGGTYNEQFF
TRBJ2-7 | - | TRBD2 | TRBV2 | 15 | TGTGCCAGCAGTGAGGGTAGCGGGGATATCTACGAGCAGTACTTC | CASSEGSGDIYEQYF
TRBJ2-3 | - | - | TRBV7-8 | 17 | TGTGCCAGCAGCTTAGTCATCGGGGGGCGCCCAACGGATACGCAGTATTTT | CASSLVIGGRPTDTQYF
TRBJ2-7 | - | TRBD2 | TRBV15 | 19 | TGTGCCACCAGCAGATCAACCGGGACTAGCGGGAGCCGGTCCTACGAGCAGTACTTC | CATSRSTGTSGSRSYEQYF
TRBJ1-2 | few | - | TRBV11-3 | 13 | TGTGCCAGCAGCTCCCGTGGAGACTATGGCTACACCTTC | CASSSRGDYGYTF